The 32 T cell receptor beta chains presented below share a single source sample, sequenced in a study of blood T cell repertoires in COVID-19 (dated by TCRdb to about 2020). Library construction relied on the immunoSEQ multiplex PCR assay. TCRdb carries this immuneACCESS record with in-frame sequences only. Its versions omit some clonotypes, under half of them owing to an unresolved V gene in the studies checked, with the rest unexplained. The sample contains about 240,000 clones, roughly 87% of them found a single time. The ten most abundant clones make up around 7.2% of the sample. Sequenced input: peripheral blood. Every receptor here comes from a man in his fifties or sixties who had recovered from COVID-19.

This clone appeared many times. This chain connects TRBV9 to TRBJ2-3; 10 nucleotides match TRBD2. Unmatched junction bases numbered 4, after V lost 7 bases and J lost 2 bases. CDR3 length equals 14 residues. Germline CDR1 SGDLS, CDR2 YYNGEE. Here the CDR3 reads CASGSGGLTDTQYF. Written as DNA, the CDR3 is TGTGCCAGCGGTAGCGGGGGGCTCACAGATACGCAGTATTTT.

The V call is TRBV19, the J call TRBJ1-4; D gene unclear. Between the trimmed V and J ends, which lost 6 bases and 11 bases, there was a span of 10 bases. The germline V gene has CDR1 LNHDA and CDR2 SQIVND (reference sequence). The CDR3 runs 11 residues. The CDR3 DNA follows: TGTGCCAGTAGGAACACGAGGAAACTGTTTTTT. Protein sequence: CASRNTRKLFF. The full variable domain, its missing parts supplied by reference TRBV19 and TRBJ1-4, is DGGITQSPKYLFRKEGQNVTLSCEQNLNHDAMYWYRQDPGQGLRLIYYSQIVNDFQKGDIAEGYSVSREKKESFPLTVTSAQKNPTAFYLCASRNTRKLFFGSGTQLSVL.

The CDR3 is CASSFDRAYTDTQYF. CDR3 coding DNA: TGTGCCAGCAGTTTCGACAGGGCCTACACAGATACGCAGTATTTT. The V call is TRBV6-5, the J call TRBJ2-3; TRBD1 agrees at 7 bases. Germline V gene sequence: CDR1 MNHEY, CDR2 SVGAGI. This CDR3 contains 15 residues. V trimming: 4 bases; J trimming: 2 bases; junction bases outside the gene matches: 6.

CDR3 coding DNA: TGCGCCAGCAGTGGGCGGGGGACCTACGAGCAGTACTTC. This translates into CASSGRGTYEQYF. The rearrangement links TRBV10-2 to TRBJ2-7, with 7 bases that match TRBD2. Germline V gene sequence: CDR1 WSHSY, CDR2 SAAADI. This CDR3 comprises 13 residues. With 4 bases clipped from V and 2 bases from J, the junction kept 2 bases outside the gene matches.

Details on this clone: Other DNA sequences in the sample encode the same CDR3. This chain uses TRBV6-5 with TRBJ1-1; 7 bases fit TRBD1. Germline CDR1 MNHEY, CDR2 SVGAGI. This CDR3 has 13 residues. The J segment lost 4 bases and the V segment lost 7 bases, leaving 6 bases of the junction unmatched. The CDR3 region has the DNA TGTGCCAGCAACCCGACAGGGTTCACTGAAGCTTTCTTT. Translating it yields CASNPTGFTEAFF.

The chain couples TRBV19 to TRBJ2-6, with no clear D. V was shortened by 8 bases and J by 3 bases, with 5 bases between the two germline ends. The germline CDR1 and CDR2 sequences are LNHDA and SQIVND (reference sequence). This CDR3 is 12 amino acids long. CDR3 residues: CASARGANVLTF. The CDR3 region has the DNA TGTGCCAGTGCGCGTGGGGCCAACGTCCTGACTTTC.

The chain combines TRBV29-1 with TRBJ1-5; D is ambiguous. CDR3 length: 15 amino acids. The germline V gene has CDR1 SQVTM and CDR2 ANQGSEA. V lost 5 bases and J 0 bases, leaving 14 bases between the germline ends. CDR3 amino acids: CSVSTGSYSNQPQHF. CDR3 nucleotide sequence: TGCAGCGTTTCAACGGGGTCCTATAGCAATCAGCCCCAGCATTTT.

The chain is built from TRBV27 and TRBJ2-1; 11 bases agree with TRBD2. CDR3 length equals 15 residues. Germline V CDR1 and CDR2: MNHEY, SMNVEV (reference sequence). The trim removed 6 bases at V and 3 bases at J, leaving 4 bases unmatched. The CDR3 bases are TGTGCCAGCAGAGAAACTAGCGGGGGCTACAATGAGCAGTTCTTC. Translated, it gives CASRETSGGYNEQFF.

A single count supports this clone. This chain connects TRBV3-1 (or the pseudogene TRBV3-2) to TRBJ2-1, with a weak D call TRBD2 (6 bases). The CDR3 has 14 residues. In germline, CDR1 is LGHDT, CDR2 YNNKEL (reference sequence). Trimming took off 4 bases at V and 15 bases at J, with 22 bases between the two ends. The CDR3: CASSPSAGGRPSFF. The CDR3 bases are TGTGCCAGCAGCCCAAGTGCCGGGGGACGACCTTCGTTCTTC.

This clone was recorded once. This chain uses TRBV19 with TRBJ2-3, with TRBD2 matching 10 bases. CDR1 is LNHDA, CDR2 SQIVND, per germline (reference sequence). CDR3 length equals 17 residues. Trimming removed 5 bases from V and 2 bases from J; junction bases left unmatched: 10. CDR3 coding DNA: TGTGCCAGTAGTCCAAGTCGGACTAGCGGAAACACAGATACGCAGTATTTT. It yields the protein CASSPSRTSGNTDTQYF.

This clone has a single count. J is TRBJ1-3 and V is TRBV19; 7 nucleotides line up with TRBD1. Trimming cost V 8 bases and J 6 bases; bases outside gene matches: 4. Germline CDR1 reads LNHDA; CDR2 reads SQIVND (reference sequence). The CDR3 runs 12 residues. The CDR3, as DNA: TGTGCCAGTCTTGACAGGGTAAACACCATATATTTT. Protein: CASLDRVNTIYF.

This sequence joins TRBV9 and TRBJ1-4; 11 bases are a match to TRBD1. Germline-derived CDR1 and CDR2 are SGDLS and YYNGEE. Losses at the gene ends were 7 bases for V and 7 bases for J; bases not matched to a gene: 6. The CDR3 spans 14 residues. CDR3 in DNA: TGTGCCAGCTTGGACAGGGGGCAATGTGAAAAACTGTTTTTT. This encodes CASLDRGQCEKLFF.

This chain uses TRBV15 with TRBJ2-7, with 9 bases that match TRBD1. Germline V gene sequence: CDR1 LNHNV, CDR2 YYDKDF (reference sequence). Germline trimming cut 6 bases from V and 0 bases from J; bases unmatched to any gene: 3. The length of the CDR3 is 14 residues. DNA for the CDR3: TGTGCCACCAGACGACAGGGGGGCTCCTACGAGCAGTACGTC. It is translated as CATRRQGGSYEQYV.

The chain recombines TRBV4-1 with TRBJ2-5; weak D call: TRBD1 (6 bases). This CDR3 region has 15 residues. V was shortened by 3 bases and J by 0 bases, with 11 bases between the two germline ends. CDR1 and CDR2 from the germline V gene are MGHRA and YSYEKL. In DNA form, the CDR3 reads TGCGCCAGCAGCCAGGCACAGGGATACCAAGAGACCCAGTACTTC. Translated, it gives CASSQAQGYQETQYF.

This chain connects TRBV5-5 to TRBJ1-5; TRBD1 matches 11 bases. The germline gives CDR1 SGHKS, CDR2 YYEKEE (reference sequence). J was trimmed by 5 bases and V by 4 bases; bases with no gene match: 5. The CDR3 has 15 residues. The CDR3 here is CASSQGTGGYQPQHF. DNA of the CDR3: TGTGCCAGCAGCCAGGGGACAGGGGGTTATCAGCCCCAGCATTTT. Complete variable domain (other parts from reference TRBV5-5 and TRBJ1-5): DAGVTQSPTHLIKTRGQQVTLRCSPISGHKSVSWYQQVLGQGPQFIFQYYEKEERGRGNFPDRFSARQFPNYSSELNVNALLLGDSALYLCASSQGTGGYQPQHFGDGTRLSIL.

The chain employs TRBV5-1 and TRBJ2-2; D possibly corresponds to TRBD1 (6 bases). V was trimmed by 0 bases and J by 6 bases, leaving 12 bases between them. The V gene's germline CDR1 is SGHRS and CDR2 YFSETQ. The CDR3 covers 15 residues. The CDR3 coding sequence is TGCGCCAGCAGCTTGGGTGACAGGATAGCCGGGGAGCTGTTTTTT. This codes for CASSLGDRIAGELFF. Together with reference TRBV5-1 and TRBJ2-2, the CDR3 gives the full variable domain: KAGVTQTPRYLIKTRGQQVTLSCSPISGHRSVSWYQQTPGQGLQFLFEYFSETQRNKGNFPGRFSGRQFSNSRSEMNVSTLELGDSALYLCASSLGDRIAGELFFGEGSRLTVL.

The chain combines TRBV4-1 with TRBJ2-2; 8 bases align to TRBD2. V shed 5 bases and J 3 bases; nucleotides not matched to a gene: 5. CDR3 length: 15 residues. Germline assignment: CDR1 MGHRA and CDR2 YSYEKL. CDR3 amino acids: CASSSSGGDTGELFF. Written as DNA, the CDR3 is TGCGCCAGCAGCTCAAGCGGGGGAGACACCGGGGAGCTGTTTTTT.

The chain combines TRBV18 with TRBJ1-2; possibly TRBD1 for D (5 bases). This CDR3 contains 15 residues. Germline CDR1 and CDR2: KGHSH and LQKENI. The V gene lost 3 bases and the J gene lost 4 bases, with 15 bases spanning the gap. The CDR3 coding sequence is TGTGCCAGCTCACCCGCGGGGGGAGCGGGCTATGGCTACACCTTC. This sequence encodes CASSPAGGAGYGYTF.

The CDR3 DNA is TGTGCCAGCAGCCAAGAACGGAGGGGGCCGCAGTATTTT. It codes for CASSQERRGPQYF. J is TRBJ2-3 and V is TRBV3-1 (or the pseudogene TRBV3-2); D perhaps matches TRBD1 (7 bases). CDR3 length: 13 amino acids. Germline V lookup: CDR1 LGHDT, CDR2 YNNKEL (reference sequence). With 0 bases removed from V and 10 bases from J, the gap between germline ends came to 11 bases.

The rearrangement uses TRBV10-2 and TRBJ1-5, with D perhaps TRBD1 (6 bases). Trimming shortened V by 6 bases and J by 2 bases, and 11 bases separated the two germline ends. The CDR3 is made up of 14 amino acids. CDR1 is WSHSY and CDR2 is SAAADI in the germline V gene. CDR3 loop: CASSYAGGNQPQHF. The CDR3 DNA reads TGCGCCAGCAGCTACGCAGGGGGCAATCAGCCCCAGCATTTT.

The chain links TRBV5-4 to TRBJ1-2; 7 nucleotides align to TRBD1. Per germline, CDR1 SGHNT and CDR2 YYREEE (reference sequence). With V trimmed by 4 bases and J by 4 bases, 10 bases remained unmatched. The length of the CDR3 is 15 residues. The CDR3 region is CASSRRTTGTYGYTF. The CDR3 region has the DNA TGTGCCAGCAGCCGACGCACGACAGGGACCTATGGCTACACCTTC.

The count of this clone is one. The chain links TRBV5-6 to TRBJ1-4, with D perhaps TRBD1 (6 bases). The CDR3 is 15 residues long. Trimming cost V 4 bases and J 3 bases, with 13 bases left between them. CDR1 and CDR2 from the germline V gene are SGHDT and YYEEEE. The DNA of the CDR3 is TGTGCCAGCAGCACGCCGGGACAAGCTAATGAAAAACTGTTTTTT. Translating gives CASSTPGQANEKLFF.

The chain is built from TRBV7-9 and TRBJ2-5, with TRBD2 matching over 11 bases. CDR1 and CDR2 (germline): SEHNR, FQNEAQ (reference sequence). Germline trimming cut 5 bases from V and 5 bases from J; bases unmatched to any gene: 10. The CDR3 runs 16 residues. CDR3 nucleotides: TGTGCCAGCAGCCCGAGGGTAGCGGGGGGGCTGGAGACCCAGTACTTC. Translating it yields CASSPRVAGGLETQYF.

The V gene is TRBV21-1, the J gene TRBJ2-7; TRBD1 is the table's D call, not checked against the DNA. TRBV21-1 is assigned pseudogene status. The CDR3 runs to 18 residues. CDR3 DNA: TGTGCCAGCAGCGCAACCTTTCCGGGACAGGGCTATACGGACGAGCAGTACTTC. Translation: CASSATFPGQGYTDEQYF.

V usage is TRBV30 and J usage is TRBJ1-5; D remains unclear. The germline V gene has CDR1 GTSNPN and CDR2 SVGIG (reference sequence). V shed 4 bases and J shed 4 bases, with 8 bases lying between them. CDR3 length: 12 residues. As DNA, the CDR3 is TGTGCCTGGAACAGTGGTAATCAGCCCCAGCATTTT. Protein: CAWNSGNQPQHF.

This chain links TRBV7-2 with TRBJ2-5; tentative D call: TRBD2 (7 bases). Germline values: CDR1 SGHTA, CDR2 FQGNSA. This CDR3 region has 15 residues. V lost 5 bases, J lost 5 bases, and 18 bases lay in between. The CDR3 coding sequence is TGTGCCAGCAGCCCCGAGGGGGGGCCATGGGAGACCCAGTACTTC. It translates to CASSPEGGPWETQYF.

This sequence joins TRBV3-1 (or the pseudogene TRBV3-2) and TRBJ1-4; D remains unclear. CDR1 and CDR2 from the germline V gene are LGHDT and YNNKEL (reference sequence). The V gene lost 2 bases and the J gene lost 5 bases, with 9 bases spanning the gap. This CDR3 comprises 14 residues. The CDR3 sequence is CASSQPGWNEKLFF. The CDR3, as DNA: TGTGCCAGCAGCCAACCGGGTTGGAATGAAAAACTGTTTTTT.

This clone was found a few times. V is TRBV7-9 and J is TRBJ2-5, with D possibly TRBD2 on 6 matching bases. This CDR3 has 18 residues. Trimming took 5 bases from V and 5 from J, leaving 27 bases between them. CDR1 and CDR2 from the germline V gene are SEHNR and FQNEAQ (reference sequence). DNA for the CDR3: TGTGCCAGCAGCCCCCCTGCCGGGGACGGGAGAGGTCTGGAGACCCAGTACTTC. This sequence encodes CASSPPAGDGRGLETQYF.

This clone showed up many times. The chain links TRBV24-1 to TRBJ2-2; 10 bases agree with TRBD1. After removal of 3 bases from V and 7 bases from J, the junction contained 4 bases not matched to a gene. Germline-derived CDR1 and CDR2 are KGHDR and SFDVKD. CDR3 length: 15 residues. The CDR3 reads CATSDDRGQGGELFF. CDR3 in DNA: TGTGCCACCAGTGATGACAGGGGGCAAGGCGGGGAGCTGTTTTTT.

The genes are TRBV7-2 and TRBJ1-3; 8 bases are shared with TRBD1. Germline V gene lookup returns CDR1 SGHTA and CDR2 FQGNSA. The CDR3 length is 13 residues. V lost 4 bases to trimming and J lost 4 bases; unmatched junction nucleotides: 0. The CDR3 region is CASSWDRGNTIYF. The CDR3 coding sequence is TGTGCCAGCAGCTGGGACAGGGGAAACACCATATATTTT. Full variable domain (remainder filled in from reference TRBV7-2 and TRBJ1-3): GAGVSQSPSNKVTEKGKDVELRCDPISGHTALYWYRQSLGQGLEFLIYFQGNSAPDKSGLPSDRFSAERTGGSVSTLTIQRTQQEDSAVYLCASSWDRGNTIYFGEGSWLTVV.

Only a few counts were recorded for this clone. CDR3 protein: CASTGQGTRGANVLTF. CDR3 nucleotides: TGTGCCAGCACGGGACAGGGTACAAGGGGGGCCAACGTCCTGACTTTC. The chain carries TRBV28 and TRBJ2-6; 9 bases line up with TRBD1. Germline V gives CDR1 MDHEN, CDR2 SYDVKM. Germline trimming cut 7 bases from V and 4 bases from J; bases unmatched to any gene: 8. The CDR3 runs 16 residues. Based on the CDR3 plus reference TRBV28 and TRBJ2-6, the full variable domain is DVKVTQSSRYLVKRTGEKVFLECVQDMDHENMFWYRQDPGLGLRLIYFSYDVKMKEKGDIPEGYSVSREKKERFSLILESASTNQTSMYLCASTGQGTRGANVLTFGAGSRLTVL.

This clone was seen just once. CDR3 in amino acids: CASSEAGAGGSGTGELFF. CDR3 DNA: TGTGCCAGCAGTGAAGCGGGAGCCGGGGGTTCGGGCACCGGGGAGCTGTTTTTT. The chain employs TRBV6-1 and TRBJ2-2, with D possibly matching TRBD2 (6 bases). Germline CDR1 reads MNHNS; CDR2 reads SASEGT. V lost 0 bases and J 4 bases, leaving 18 bases between the germline ends. The CDR3 loop spans 18 amino acids.